The clone carrying this T cell receptor beta chain was recorded once. The antigen is unknown. This CDR3 comprises 15 residues. This sample was included in a study of cytomegalovirus exposure and HLA in healthy donors. Overall study findings and caveats: Some TCR beta chains (roughly 150 of them) were listed as cytomegalovirus-associated. Among the CMV-associated chains, three were confirmed in vitro as specific for CMV antigens.

TCRdb keeps only in-frame clones here, not all; method: immunoSEQ multiplex PCR. Found here are about 280,000 clones, approximately 83% of them singletons; the top ten hold roughly 1%. The V call is TRBV21-1, the J call TRBJ2-3; TRBD2 is taken as the D call from the table, unchecked against the DNA. TRBV21-1 is reported as a pseudogene. The origin of this receptor is a woman aged 18-29 years in good health and CMV-seronegative. Source material: PBMCs. This CDR3 is CASRRTSGFCDTQYF. The CDR3 DNA is TGTGCCAGCAGGAGGACTAGCGGGTTTTGTGATACGCAGTATTTT.